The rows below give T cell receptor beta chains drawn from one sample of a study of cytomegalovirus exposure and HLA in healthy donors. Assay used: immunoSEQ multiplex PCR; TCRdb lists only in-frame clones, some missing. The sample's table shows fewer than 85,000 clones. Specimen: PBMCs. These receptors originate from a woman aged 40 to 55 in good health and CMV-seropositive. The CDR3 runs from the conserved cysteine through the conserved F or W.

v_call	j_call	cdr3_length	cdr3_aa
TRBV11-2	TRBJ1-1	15	CASSLRGQANTEAFF
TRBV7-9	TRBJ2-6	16	CASSFSGNSGANVLTF
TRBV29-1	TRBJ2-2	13	CSVDYFNTGELFF
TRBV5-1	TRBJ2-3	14	CASSLGGLADTQYF
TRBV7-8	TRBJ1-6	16	CASSWGQRGGNSPLHF
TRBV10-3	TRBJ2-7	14	CATCKQGGTYEQYF
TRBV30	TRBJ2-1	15	CAWNRLAEFTNEQFF
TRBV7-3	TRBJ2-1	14	CASSLYRDYNEQFF
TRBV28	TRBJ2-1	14	CASGGLAGKNEQFF
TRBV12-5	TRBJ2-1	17	CASGLILDKSSYNEQFF
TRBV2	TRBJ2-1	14	CASSVLAEINEQFF
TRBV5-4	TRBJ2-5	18	CASSPGVAGGRGQETQYF
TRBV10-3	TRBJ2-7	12	CAISESGLEQYF
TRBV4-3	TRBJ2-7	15	CASSQEGGSSYEQYF
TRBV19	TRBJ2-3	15	CASRETSGGTDTQYF
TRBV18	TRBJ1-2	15	CASSQTDRGGKGYTF
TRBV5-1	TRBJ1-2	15	CASSLAGKANYGYTF
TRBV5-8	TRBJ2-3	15	CASSLIVTGADTQYF
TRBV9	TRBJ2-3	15	CASSARGGATDTQYF
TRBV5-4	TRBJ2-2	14	CASGRGENTGELFF
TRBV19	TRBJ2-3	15	CASSNLAEAADTQYF
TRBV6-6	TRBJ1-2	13	CASSYVRGYGYTF
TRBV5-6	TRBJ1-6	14	CASSLPSEHSPLHF